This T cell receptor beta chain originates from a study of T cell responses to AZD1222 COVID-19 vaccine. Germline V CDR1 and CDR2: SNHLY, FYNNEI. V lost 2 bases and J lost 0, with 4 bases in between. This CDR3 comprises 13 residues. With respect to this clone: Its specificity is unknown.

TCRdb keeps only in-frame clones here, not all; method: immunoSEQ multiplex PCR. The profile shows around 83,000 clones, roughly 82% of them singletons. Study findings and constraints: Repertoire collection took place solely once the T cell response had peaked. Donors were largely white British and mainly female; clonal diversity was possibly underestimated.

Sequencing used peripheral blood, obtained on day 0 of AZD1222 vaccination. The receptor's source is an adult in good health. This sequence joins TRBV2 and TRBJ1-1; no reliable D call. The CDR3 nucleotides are TGTGCCAGCAGTGAATACATGAACACTGAAGCTTTCTTT. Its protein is CASSEYMNTEAFF.